Below, 32 T cell receptor beta chains from the same sample are listed, as sequenced in a study of CD8 T cells in ankylosing spondylitis. TCRdb itself ran the 5' RACE reads through MiXCR, one entry per CDR3 protein. The sample contains a few hundred thousand distinct CDR3 sequences, roughly 20% of which appear only once. The source material was blood, either unsorted or a sorted T cell fraction (not recorded which). The receptors here all came from a female donor with ankylosing spondylitis or in good health (not recorded which).

The CDR3 sequence: CASSQDRDNEQFF. CDR3 bases: TGCGCCAGCAGCCAAGATCGCGACAATGAGCAGTTCTTC. The chain uses TRBV4-3 and TRBJ2-1; D unclear. The germline CDR1 and CDR2 sequences are LGHNA and YSLEER. V dropped 0 bases and J dropped 5 bases, with 5 bases sitting between them. The CDR3 is 13 amino acids.

The chain employs TRBV27 and TRBJ2-1; D may be TRBD2 (5 bases). The CDR3 is 16 residues long. V lost 8 bases, J lost 0 bases, and 17 bases lay in between. Germline CDR1 and CDR2: MNHEY and SMNVEV (reference sequence). CDR3 sequence (DNA): TGTGCCAGCGCAGGACTGGCTCGTTTCTCCTACAATGAGCAGTTCTTC. It encodes CASAGLARFSYNEQFF.

This clonotype was seen repeatedly, ten times or more. This chain connects TRBV6-1 to TRBJ2-7; D call uncertain. This CDR3 spans 15 amino acids. CDR1 and CDR2 from the germline V gene are MNHNS and SASEGT. V gave up 4 bases and J gave up 6 bases, with 19 bases separating them. The CDR3 protein is CASSGRVAGSGEQYF. CDR3 DNA: TGTGCCAGCAGTGGACGGGTGGCAGGTTCGGGCGAGCAGTACTTC.

This clonotype was seen a single time. CDR3 protein: CASSLDRVKTQYF. In DNA, the CDR3 is TGTGCCAGCAGCTTGGACAGGGTAAAGACCCAGTACTTC. The V gene is TRBV7-2, the J gene TRBJ2-5; 8 nucleotides align to TRBD1. The CDR3 covers 13 residues. Germline CDR1 SGHTA, CDR2 FQGNSA. After removal of 3 bases from V and 6 bases from J, the junction contained 3 bases not matched to a gene.

The V and J genes are TRBV6-5 and TRBJ1-1; D gene uncertain. The germline CDR1 and CDR2 sequences are MNHEY and SVGAGI. V lost 0 bases and J 1 base, leaving 12 bases between the germline ends. This CDR3 comprises 16 residues. CDR3 protein: CASSYSALRGNTEAFF. CDR3 coding DNA: TGTGCCAGCAGTTACTCGGCCCTACGAGGGAACACTGAAGCTTTCTTT.

The chain combines TRBV28 with TRBJ2-7; 10 bases line up with TRBD1. Germline V gives CDR1 MDHEN, CDR2 SYDVKM. Trimming took 6 bases from V and 7 from J; bases not matched to a gene: 6. The CDR3 is made up of 13 amino acids. CDR3 protein: CASRRQGALEQYF. Here the CDR3 DNA reads TGTGCCAGCAGACGACAGGGGGCGTTAGAGCAGTACTTC.

The chain uses TRBV20-1 and TRBJ2-7; 7 bases are a match to TRBD2. Germline values: CDR1 DFQATT, CDR2 SNEGSKA (reference sequence). V lost 0 bases, J lost 2 bases, and 13 bases stayed unmatched. This CDR3 spans 17 amino acids. This CDR3 reads CSARDMTWLADTYEQYF. CDR3 DNA sequence: TGCAGTGCTAGAGATATGACTTGGCTAGCGGATACCTACGAGCAGTACTTC.

The chain combines TRBV10-1 with TRBJ2-7; D is possibly TRBD1 (5 bases). The germline V gene encodes CDR1 WNHNN and CDR2 SYGVQD (reference sequence). V was cut by 2 bases and J by 2 bases, with 10 bases left in between. The length of the CDR3 is 14 residues. The CDR3 sequence: CASSEPNRPYEQYF. The CDR3 DNA sequence: TGCGCCAGCAGTGAGCCGAACAGGCCCTACGAGCAGTACTTC.

The V gene is TRBV12-5, the J gene TRBJ1-5; D unresolved. CDR1 and CDR2 (germline): LGHNT, FRNRAP. This CDR3 has 12 residues. V lost 4 bases and J lost 6, with 7 bases in between. CDR3 nucleotide sequence: TGTGCTAGTGGTTCTCGAAGTCAGCCCCAGCATTTT. It yields the protein CASGSRSQPQHF.

The rearrangement joins TRBV12-3 or TRBV12-4 to TRBJ1-6; the match to TRBD1 covers 7 bases. The V and J ends lost 10 bases and 6 bases, in that order; junction bases with no gene match: 12. This CDR3 is built from 15 residues. The CDR3 bases are TGTGCCACCGGGAGGGACAGAGGAATTAATTCACCCCTCCACTTT. Protein product: CATGRDRGINSPLHF.

Here the CDR3 reads CASSRRGLGSLNEQFF. For the CDR3, the DNA is TGTGCCAGCAGTCGGAGGGGACTAGGTAGCCTAAATGAGCAGTTCTTC. This chain links TRBV28 with TRBJ2-1; TRBD2 matches at 8 bases. This CDR3 is built from 16 residues. The trim removed 5 bases at V and 7 bases at J, leaving 13 bases unmatched. Germline V CDR1 and CDR2: MDHEN, SYDVKM.

Details on this clonotype: Compared with germline, one end of the junction differs, possibly owing to a read error. The chain is built from TRBV7-7 and TRBJ2-5; D not certain. CDR3 length: 13 residues. Germline loops: CDR1 SSHAT, CDR2 FNYEAQ (reference sequence). In DNA, the CDR3 is TGTGCTAGCAGCTCGTCCTCCCAAGAGACCCAGTACTTC. It yields the protein CASSSSSQETQYF. Full variable domain (remainder filled in from reference TRBV7-7 and TRBJ2-5): GAGVSQSPRYKVTKRGQDVTLRCDPISSHATLYWYQQALGQGPEFLTYFNYEAQPDKSGLPSDRFSAERPEGSISTLTIQRTEQRDSAMYRCASSSSSQETQYFGPGTRLLVL.

The chain couples TRBV5-5 to TRBJ1-1; D is unclear. V was shortened by 3 bases and J by 1 base, with 13 bases between the two germline ends. The CDR3 totals 15 residues. Germline CDR1 and CDR2: SGHKS and YYEKEE (reference sequence). Written as DNA, the CDR3 is TGTGCCAGCAGCTCGATGATGCGTGGGAACACTGAAGCTTTCTTT. Translated: CASSSMMRGNTEAFF.

This sequence joins TRBV6-1 and TRBJ2-4, with a possible D match to TRBD1 (6 bases). The CDR3 is 14 amino acids. The germline V and J ends were trimmed by 8 bases and 3 bases, with 14 bases remaining between them. Germline V gives CDR1 MNHNS, CDR2 SASEGT. The CDR3 spells CASGGGGYKNIQYF. DNA of the CDR3: TGTGCCAGCGGCGGTGGGGGCTACAAAAACATTCAGTACTTC.

This rearrangement joins TRBV10-3 to TRBJ2-3; D not certain. The germline V and J ends were trimmed by 8 bases and 5 bases, with 8 bases remaining between them. From germline, CDR1 is ENHRY and CDR2 SYGVKD. The CDR3 loop spans 11 amino acids. The CDR3 bases are TGTGCCATCGCCGAGCAAGATACGCAGTATTTT. This sequence encodes CAIAEQDTQYF.

This clonotype was observed many times. CDR3 DNA: TGCAGTGCTAGTTTGGGGGTGGTGGCCTACGAGCAGTACTTC. Its translation is CSASLGVVAYEQYF. The chain joins TRBV20-1 to TRBJ2-7; TRBD1 or TRBD2 may be the D gene (5 bases each). Trimming took off 3 bases at V and 2 bases at J, with 14 bases between the two ends. The CDR3 consists of 14 residues. Germline V gene data show CDR1 as DFQATT and CDR2 as SNEGSKA (reference sequence).

This clonotype was detected only a few times. The gene calls are TRBV20-1 and TRBJ2-7, with D hard to call. The CDR3 has 13 residues. Trimming cost V 3 bases and J 6 bases, with 15 bases left between them. Per germline, CDR1 DFQATT and CDR2 SNEGSKA (reference sequence). The DNA of the CDR3 is TGCAGTGCTAGGGACGACTCCCTGGGCGAGCAGTACTTC. Protein: CSARDDSLGEQYF.

V is TRBV6-2 or TRBV6-3 and J is TRBJ2-7; D may be TRBD2 (6 bases). The CDR3 covers 14 residues. CDR1 is MNHEY and CDR2 is SVGEGT in the germline V gene. V was pared by 4 bases and J by 2 bases, with 12 bases between. The CDR3 region is CASSWLSGTYEQYF. CDR3 nucleotides: TGTGCCAGCAGTTGGCTTAGCGGAACCTACGAGCAGTACTTC.

A few counts support this clonotype. The chain uses TRBV12-3 or TRBV12-4 and TRBJ2-7, with 10 positions matching TRBD2. The CDR3 contains 14 residues. The V segment lost 7 bases and the J segment 4 bases; nucleotides outside the gene matches: 7. CDR3 bases: TGTGCCAGCACCGCCCGACTAGCGGGTTACGAGCAGTACTTC. Encoded protein: CASTARLAGYEQYF.

This clonotype was found a few times. The genes are TRBV6-2 or TRBV6-3 and TRBJ1-2; D ambiguous. V lost 5 bases and J 1 base, leaving 29 bases between the germline ends. CDR3 length equals 20 residues. Germline V gene sequence: CDR1 MNHEY, CDR2 SVGEGT. The CDR3 here is CASSRRYLRKQGSFNYGYTF. The CDR3 DNA is TGTGCCAGCAGTCGGAGATATCTGCGGAAGCAAGGCAGCTTTAACTATGGCTACACCTTC.

This clonotype has ten or more counts. The genes are TRBV5-1 and TRBJ2-2, with 8 bases lining up with TRBD2. The V gene's germline CDR1 is SGHRS and CDR2 YFSETQ. This CDR3 is 16 amino acids long. V gave up 1 base and J gave up 8 bases; unmatched junction bases: 10. For the CDR3, the DNA is TGCGCCAGCAGCTTGTCCGGGACTAGTTCTGCGGGGGAGCTGTTTTTT. Translated: CASSLSGTSSAGELFF. The whole variable domain, filled in from reference TRBV5-1 and TRBJ2-2, reads KAGVTQTPRYLIKTRGQQVTLSCSPISGHRSVSWYQQTPGQGLQFLFEYFSETQRNKGNFPGRFSGRQFSNSRSEMNVSTLELGDSALYLCASSLSGTSSAGELFFGEGSRLTVL.

J is TRBJ2-3 and V is TRBV4-1, with D tentatively TRBD2 (5 bases). Trimming shortened V by 0 bases and J by 6 bases, and 13 bases separated the two germline ends. This CDR3 contains 15 residues. Germline V gene lookup returns CDR1 MGHRA and CDR2 YSYEKL. This chain's CDR3 is CASSQEGTGSDTQYF. CDR3 nucleotides: TGCGCCAGCAGCCAAGAGGGAACGGGATCTGATACGCAGTATTTT.

The J gene is TRBJ2-1, the V gene TRBV20-1; possible D gene TRBD2, 6 bases. The CDR3 runs to 14 residues. Between the trimmed V and J ends, which lost 3 bases and 12 bases, there was a span of 21 bases. In germline, CDR1 is DFQATT, CDR2 SNEGSKA (reference sequence). CDR3 amino acids: CSASNREWGNWQFF. CDR3 sequence (DNA): TGCAGTGCTAGTAACCGGGAGTGGGGCAATTGGCAGTTCTTC.

This chain uses TRBV3-1 with TRBJ2-1; 9 bases are shared with TRBD1. The CDR3 spans 14 residues. Trimming cost V 7 bases and J 7 bases; bases outside gene matches: 8. The germline CDR1 and CDR2 sequences are LGHDT and YNNKEL (reference sequence). In DNA, the CDR3 is TGTGCCAGCATTGGGACAGGGCTTAAAAATGAGCAGTTCTTC. Its protein product is CASIGTGLKNEQFF.

This clonotype came up a few times. The chain carries TRBV7-6 and TRBJ1-2, with 9 nucleotides matching TRBD1. Trimming at V came to 5 bases and at J to 0 bases, leaving 13 bases not matched to a gene. This CDR3 comprises 18 residues. CDR1 and CDR2 from the germline V gene are SGHVS and FNYEAQ. CDR3 in DNA: TGTGCCAGCAGCCCGCAGCCCCCCGGGACAGGGCCTAACTATGGCTACACCTTC. It specifies CASSPQPPGTGPNYGYTF.

This clonotype was detected only once. V usage is TRBV5-1 and J usage is TRBJ2-7; 8 bases align to TRBD2. CDR3 length: 16 amino acids. V lost 4 bases and J lost 1; bases outside the gene matches: 10. Germline V gene data show CDR1 as SGHRS and CDR2 as YFSETQ. CDR3 sequence: CASSLRGGPLSYEQYF. In nucleotides, the CDR3 is TGCGCCAGCAGCCTTCGGGGGGGACCCTTATCCTACGAGCAGTACTTC.

The rearrangement joins TRBV7-2 to TRBJ2-6; 7 bases match TRBD1. Looked up from germline, CDR1 is SGHTA and CDR2 is FQGNSA. The CDR3 is 15 residues long. The V and J ends lost 4 bases and 1 base, in that order; junction bases with no gene match: 1. The CDR3 reads CASSWDRSGANVLTF. Here the CDR3 DNA reads TGTGCCAGCAGCTGGGACAGATCTGGGGCCAACGTCCTGACTTTC. The complete variable domain, with remaining parts taken from reference TRBV7-2 and TRBJ2-6, reads GAGVSQSPSNKVTEKGKDVELRCDPISGHTALYWYRQSLGQGLEFLIYFQGNSAPDKSGLPSDRFSAERTGGSVSTLTIQRTQQEDSAVYLCASSWDRSGANVLTFGAGSRLTVL.

This rearrangement joins TRBV5-1 to TRBJ2-1; TRBD2 agrees at 13 bases. Germline values: CDR1 SGHRS, CDR2 YFSETQ. The V gene end was trimmed by 5 bases and the J gene end by 7 bases; junction bases not matched to a gene: 3. This CDR3 is 14 amino acids long. The DNA of the CDR3 is TGCGCCAGCAGTCGGGGACTAGCGGGAAATGAGCAGTTCTTC. Translation: CASSRGLAGNEQFF.

The chain's CDR3 is CSVGIREPGELFF. The CDR3 DNA reads TGCAGCGTTGGGATCCGGGAACCCGGGGAGCTGTTTTTT. J is TRBJ2-2 and V is TRBV29-1, with a tentative D call TRBD2 (5 bases). The germline V and J ends were trimmed by 4 bases and 6 bases, with 12 bases remaining between them. From germline, CDR1 is SQVTM and CDR2 ANQGSEA. The CDR3 is made up of 13 amino acids.

The rearrangement links TRBV7-9 to TRBJ2-2, with a possible D match to TRBD2 (5 bases). V lost 5 bases and J lost 4, with 8 bases in between. CDR3 length: 13 residues. CDR1 is SEHNR and CDR2 is FQNEAQ in the germline V gene (reference sequence). This CDR3 is CASSQAGTGELFF. The CDR3 region has the DNA TGTGCCAGCAGCCAGGCGGGCACCGGGGAGCTGTTTTTT.

As to this clonotype: The junction departs from the called germline gene at one end, perhaps through a read error. The chain is built from TRBV7-9 and TRBJ2-5; D gene ambiguous. Germline CDR1 and CDR2: SEHNR and FQNEAQ (reference sequence). CDR3 length: 16 residues. The CDR3, as DNA: TGTGCCAGCAGTTTAGGTTGGCGGCGAGGCCAAGAGACCCAGTACTTC. Translating gives CASSLGWRRGQETQYF.

This clonotype was seen repeatedly, ten times or more. The chain joins TRBV12-3 or TRBV12-4 to TRBJ1-2; D is unclear. The CDR3 spans 12 residues. Trimming shortened V by 5 bases and J by 8 bases, and 12 bases separated the two germline ends. The CDR3 here is CASSPRSWGYTF. The CDR3 region has the DNA TGTGCCAGCAGTCCCCGGAGTTGGGGCTACACCTTC.